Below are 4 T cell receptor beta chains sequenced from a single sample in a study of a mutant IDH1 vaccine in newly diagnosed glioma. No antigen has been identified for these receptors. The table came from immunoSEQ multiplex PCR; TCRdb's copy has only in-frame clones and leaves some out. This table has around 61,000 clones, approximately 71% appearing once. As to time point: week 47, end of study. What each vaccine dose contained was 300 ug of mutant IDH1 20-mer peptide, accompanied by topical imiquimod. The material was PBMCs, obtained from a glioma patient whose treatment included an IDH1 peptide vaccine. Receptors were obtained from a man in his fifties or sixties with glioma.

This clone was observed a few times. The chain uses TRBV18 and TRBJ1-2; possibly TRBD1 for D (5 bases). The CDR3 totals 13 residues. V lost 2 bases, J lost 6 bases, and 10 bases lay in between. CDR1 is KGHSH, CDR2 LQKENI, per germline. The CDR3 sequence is CASSPATDNGYTF. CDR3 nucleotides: TGTGCCAGCTCACCAGCGACGGACAATGGCTACACCTTC.

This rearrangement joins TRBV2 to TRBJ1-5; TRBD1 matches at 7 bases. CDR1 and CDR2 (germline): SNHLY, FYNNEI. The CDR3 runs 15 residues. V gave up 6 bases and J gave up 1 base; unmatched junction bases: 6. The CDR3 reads CASRGQTISNQPQHF. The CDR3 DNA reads TGTGCCAGCAGGGGACAGACCATCAGCAATCAGCCCCAGCATTTT. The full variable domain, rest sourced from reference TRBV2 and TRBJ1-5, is EPEVTQTPSHQVTQMGQEVILRCVPISNHLYFYWYRQILGQKVEFLVSFYNNEISEKSEIFDDQFSVERPDGSNFTLKIRSTKLEDSAMYFCASRGQTISNQPQHFGDGTRLSIL.

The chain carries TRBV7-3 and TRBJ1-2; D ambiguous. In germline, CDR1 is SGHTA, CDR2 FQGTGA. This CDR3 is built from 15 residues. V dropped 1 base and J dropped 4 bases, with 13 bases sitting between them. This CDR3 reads CASSLRPERIYGYTF. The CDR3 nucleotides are TGTGCCAGCAGCTTAAGGCCTGAAAGGATCTATGGCTACACCTTC.

CDR3 residues: CASGAGGTNTGELFF. CDR3 in DNA: TGTGCCAGCGGAGCGGGGGGAACGAACACCGGGGAGCTGTTTTTT. V is TRBV5-4 and J is TRBJ2-2, with 9 bases that match TRBD2. The junction had 4 bases not matched to a gene; V was cut back by 7 bases and J by 0 bases. CDR1 is SGHNT, CDR2 YYREEE, per germline (reference sequence). The CDR3 sequence is 15 residues long.